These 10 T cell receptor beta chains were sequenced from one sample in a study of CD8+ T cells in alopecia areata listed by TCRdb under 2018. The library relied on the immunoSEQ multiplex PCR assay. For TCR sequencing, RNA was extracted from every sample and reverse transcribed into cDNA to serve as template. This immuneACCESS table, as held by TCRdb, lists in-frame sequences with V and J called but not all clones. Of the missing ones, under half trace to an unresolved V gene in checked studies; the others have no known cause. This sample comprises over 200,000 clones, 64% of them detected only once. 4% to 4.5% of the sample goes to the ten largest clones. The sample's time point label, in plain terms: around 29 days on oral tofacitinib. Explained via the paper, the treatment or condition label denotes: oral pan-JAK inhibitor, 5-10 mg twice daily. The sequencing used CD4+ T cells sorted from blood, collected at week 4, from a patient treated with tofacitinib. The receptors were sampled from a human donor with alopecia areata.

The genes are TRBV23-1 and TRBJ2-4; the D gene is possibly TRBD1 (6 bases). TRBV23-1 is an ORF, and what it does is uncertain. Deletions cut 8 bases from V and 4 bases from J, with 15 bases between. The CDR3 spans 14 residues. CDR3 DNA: TGCGCCAGCGTTTCCGGGACAAAAAAAAACATTCAGTACTTC. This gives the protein CASVSGTKKNIQYF.

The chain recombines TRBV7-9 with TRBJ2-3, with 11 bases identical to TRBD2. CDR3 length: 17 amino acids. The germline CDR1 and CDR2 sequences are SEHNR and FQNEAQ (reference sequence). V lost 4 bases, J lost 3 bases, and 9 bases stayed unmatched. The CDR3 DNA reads TGTGCCAGCAGCTCCTGGGTGACTAGCGGGGCGACAGATACGCAGTATTTT. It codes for CASSSWVTSGATDTQYF. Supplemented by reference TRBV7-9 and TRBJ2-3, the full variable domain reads DTGVSQNPRHKITKRGQNVTFRCDPISEHNRLYWYRQTLGQGPEFLTYFQNEAQLEKSRLLSDRFSAERPKGSFSTLEIQRTEQGDSAMYLCASSSWVTSGATDTQYFGPGTRLTVL.

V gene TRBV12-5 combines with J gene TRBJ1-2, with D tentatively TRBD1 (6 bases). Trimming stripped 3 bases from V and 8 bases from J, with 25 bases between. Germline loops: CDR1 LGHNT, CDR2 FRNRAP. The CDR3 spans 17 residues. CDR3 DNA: TGTGCTAGTGGTTTTGGGACACCTCTCACCGCCCGTATAGGCTACACCTTC. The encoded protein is CASGFGTPLTARIGYTF.

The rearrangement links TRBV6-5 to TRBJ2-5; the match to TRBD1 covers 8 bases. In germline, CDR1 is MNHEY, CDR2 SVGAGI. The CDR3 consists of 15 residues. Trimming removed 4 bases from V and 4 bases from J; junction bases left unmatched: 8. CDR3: CASSLDRVRGETQYF. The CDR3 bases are TGTGCCAGCAGTTTGGACAGGGTGAGGGGAGAGACCCAGTACTTC.

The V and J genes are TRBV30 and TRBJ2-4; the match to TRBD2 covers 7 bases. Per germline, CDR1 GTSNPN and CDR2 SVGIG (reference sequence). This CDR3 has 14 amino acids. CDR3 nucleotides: TGTGCGTGGGGGGAGGGGCCCTCCGGAAACATTCAGTACTTC. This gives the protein CAWGEGPSGNIQYF.

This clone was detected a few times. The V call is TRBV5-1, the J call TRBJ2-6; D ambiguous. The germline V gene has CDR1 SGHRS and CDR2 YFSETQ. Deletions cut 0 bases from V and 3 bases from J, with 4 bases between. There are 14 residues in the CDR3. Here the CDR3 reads CASSLEVGANVLTF. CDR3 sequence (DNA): TGCGCCAGCAGCTTGGAAGTTGGGGCCAACGTCCTGACTTTC.

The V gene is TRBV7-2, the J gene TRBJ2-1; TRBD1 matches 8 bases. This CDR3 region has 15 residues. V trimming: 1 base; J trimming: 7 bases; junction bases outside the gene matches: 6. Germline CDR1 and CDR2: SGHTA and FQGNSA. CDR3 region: CASSLGQGNWNEQFF. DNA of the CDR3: TGTGCCAGCAGCTTAGGACAGGGGAATTGGAATGAGCAGTTCTTC.

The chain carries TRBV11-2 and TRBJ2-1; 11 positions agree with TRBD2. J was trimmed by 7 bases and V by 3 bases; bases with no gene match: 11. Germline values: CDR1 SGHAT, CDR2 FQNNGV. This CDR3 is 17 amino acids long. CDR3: CASSFRFSGGAGNEQFF. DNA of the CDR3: TGTGCCAGCAGCTTCCGATTTAGCGGGGGGGCGGGAAATGAGCAGTTCTTC.

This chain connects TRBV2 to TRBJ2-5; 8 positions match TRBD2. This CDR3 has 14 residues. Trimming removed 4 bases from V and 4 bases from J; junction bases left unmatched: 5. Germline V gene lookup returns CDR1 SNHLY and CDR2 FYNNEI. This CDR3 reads CASSGTSQVETQYF. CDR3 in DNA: TGTGCCAGCAGTGGGACTAGCCAAGTAGAGACCCAGTACTTC.

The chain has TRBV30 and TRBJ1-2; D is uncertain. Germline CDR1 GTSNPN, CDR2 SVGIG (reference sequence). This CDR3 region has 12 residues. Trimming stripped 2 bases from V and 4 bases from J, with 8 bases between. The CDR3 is CAWSHGPYGYTF. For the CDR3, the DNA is TGTGCCTGGAGTCACGGACCCTATGGCTACACCTTC. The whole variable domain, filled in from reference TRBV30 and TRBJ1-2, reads SQTIHQWPATLVQPVGSPLSLECTVEGTSNPNLYWYRQAAGRGLQLLFYSVGIGQISSEVPQNLSASRPQDRQFILSSKKLLLSDSGFYLCAWSHGPYGYTFGSGTRLTVV.